What follows is one T cell receptor (beta chain) and its context. Its matching antigen is unknown. This sample stems from a study of shared clonotypes between healthy human individuals. Study-wide context: CD4 naive cells filled three plates per donor, CD4 memory three, CD8 naive two and CD8 memory one. Study results and limitations: Estimated richness was generally greater in naive than memory subsets.

The assay was carried out at the deep level. Generated by immunoSEQ multiplex PCR, the TCRdb table keeps only in-frame clones and is missing some. The repertoire includes roughly 2 million clones, around 95% of them detected once, and around 0.13% sits in the top ten. It was into CD45RA+ naive and CD45RA-negative memory subsets that the CD4+ cells were split. Sequencing was carried out using naive CD4+ T cells sorted from blood. Indicated subset: CD45RA+ positively selected. The receptor was isolated from a man aged 18 to 29 in good health.

The CDR3 protein is CASTGLAGVGGELFF. CDR3 sequence (DNA): TGTGCCAGCACCGGACTAGCGGGAGTTGGCGGGGAGCTGTTTTTT. The chain links TRBV6-1 to TRBJ2-2; 13 bases map to TRBD2. The length of the CDR3 is 15 residues. Germline loops: CDR1 MNHNS, CDR2 SASEGT. With V trimmed by 7 bases and J by 7 bases, 6 bases remained unmatched.